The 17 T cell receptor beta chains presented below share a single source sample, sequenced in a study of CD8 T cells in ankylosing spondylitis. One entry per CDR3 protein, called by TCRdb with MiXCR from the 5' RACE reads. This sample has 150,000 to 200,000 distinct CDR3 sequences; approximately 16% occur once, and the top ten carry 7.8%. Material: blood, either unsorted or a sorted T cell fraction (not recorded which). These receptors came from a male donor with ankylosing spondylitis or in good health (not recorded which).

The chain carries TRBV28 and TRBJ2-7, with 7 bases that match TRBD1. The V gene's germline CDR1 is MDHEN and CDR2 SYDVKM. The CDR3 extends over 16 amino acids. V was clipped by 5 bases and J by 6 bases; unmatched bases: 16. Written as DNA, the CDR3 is TGTGCCAGCAGTCCCATGACAGGGCTAACAAGCTGCGAGCAGTACTTC. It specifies CASSPMTGLTSCEQYF.

CDR3 DNA sequence: TGCAGCGTTGATTCGGGGGGCACCTACGAGCAGTACTTC. Amino acids: CSVDSGGTYEQYF. The genes are TRBV29-1 and TRBJ2-7, with D perhaps matching TRBD2 (7 bases). V was cut by 3 bases and J by 2 bases, with 11 bases left in between. Germline V lookup: CDR1 SQVTM, CDR2 ANQGSEA. CDR3 length: 13 residues.

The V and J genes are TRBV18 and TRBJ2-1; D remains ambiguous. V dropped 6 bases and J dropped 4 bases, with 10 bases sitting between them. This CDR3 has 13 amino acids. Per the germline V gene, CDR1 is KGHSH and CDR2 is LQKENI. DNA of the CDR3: TGTGCCAGCTCCCCCATTGATTACAATGAGCAGTTCTTC. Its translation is CASSPIDYNEQFF.

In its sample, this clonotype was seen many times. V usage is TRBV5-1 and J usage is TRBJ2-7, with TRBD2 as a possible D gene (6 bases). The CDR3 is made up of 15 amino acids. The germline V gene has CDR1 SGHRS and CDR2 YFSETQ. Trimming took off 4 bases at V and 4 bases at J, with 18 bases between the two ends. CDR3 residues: CASSLLGGSLYEQYF. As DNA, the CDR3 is TGCGCCAGCAGCCTCCTCGGGGGTTCTTTGTACGAGCAGTACTTC.

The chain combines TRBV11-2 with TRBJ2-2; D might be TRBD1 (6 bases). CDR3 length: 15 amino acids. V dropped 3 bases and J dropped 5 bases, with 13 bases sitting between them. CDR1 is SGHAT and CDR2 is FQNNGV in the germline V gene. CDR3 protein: CASSFNRVWTGELFF. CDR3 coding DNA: TGTGCCAGCAGCTTTAACAGGGTTTGGACCGGGGAGCTGTTTTTT.

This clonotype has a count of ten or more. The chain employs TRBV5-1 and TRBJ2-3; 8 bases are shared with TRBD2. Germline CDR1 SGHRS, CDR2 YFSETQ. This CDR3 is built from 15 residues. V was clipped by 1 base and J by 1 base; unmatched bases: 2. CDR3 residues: CASSLPGGGTDTQYF. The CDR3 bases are TGCGCCAGCAGCTTGCCCGGGGGGGGCACAGATACGCAGTATTTT.

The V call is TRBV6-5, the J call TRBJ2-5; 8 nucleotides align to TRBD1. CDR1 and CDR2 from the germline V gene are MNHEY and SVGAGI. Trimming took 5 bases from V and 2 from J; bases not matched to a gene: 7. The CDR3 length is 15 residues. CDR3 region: CASSRTGRTQETQYF. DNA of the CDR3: TGTGCCAGCAGTCGGACAGGGAGAACTCAAGAGACCCAGTACTTC.

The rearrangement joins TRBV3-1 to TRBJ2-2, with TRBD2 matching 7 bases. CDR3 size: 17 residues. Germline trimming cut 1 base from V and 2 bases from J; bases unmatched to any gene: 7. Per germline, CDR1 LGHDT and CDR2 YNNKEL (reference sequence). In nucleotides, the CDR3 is TGTGCCAGCAGCCAAGGGTTTGGCGGGAGCAACACCGGGGAGCTGTTTTTT. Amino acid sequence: CASSQGFGGSNTGELFF.

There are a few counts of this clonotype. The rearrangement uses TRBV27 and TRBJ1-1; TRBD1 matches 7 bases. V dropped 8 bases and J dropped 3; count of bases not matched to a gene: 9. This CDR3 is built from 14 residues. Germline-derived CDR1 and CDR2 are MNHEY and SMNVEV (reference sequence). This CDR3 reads CASALRRGHTEAFF. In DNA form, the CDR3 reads TGTGCCAGCGCCCTCCGAAGGGGGCACACTGAAGCTTTCTTT.

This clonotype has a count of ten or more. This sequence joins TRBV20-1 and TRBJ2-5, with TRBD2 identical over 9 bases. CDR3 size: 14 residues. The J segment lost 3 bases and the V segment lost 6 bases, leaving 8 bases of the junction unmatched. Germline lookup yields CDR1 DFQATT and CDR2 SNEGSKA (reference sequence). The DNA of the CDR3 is TGCAGTGCCACCCTCAGCGGGAGGAAAGAGACCCAGTACTTC. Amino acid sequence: CSATLSGRKETQYF.

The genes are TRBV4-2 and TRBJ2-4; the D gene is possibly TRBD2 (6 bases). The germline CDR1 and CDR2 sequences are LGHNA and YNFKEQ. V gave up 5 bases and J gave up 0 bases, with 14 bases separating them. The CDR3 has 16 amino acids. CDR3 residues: CASSTPSDLAKNIQYF. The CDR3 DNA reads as TGTGCCAGCAGCACACCTAGCGACCTAGCCAAAAACATTCAGTACTTC.

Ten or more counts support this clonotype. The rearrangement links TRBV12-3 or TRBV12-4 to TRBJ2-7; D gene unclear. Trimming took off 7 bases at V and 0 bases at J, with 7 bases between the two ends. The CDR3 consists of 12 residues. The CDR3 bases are TGTGCCAGCACAGTGGACTCCTACGAGCAGTACTTC. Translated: CASTVDSYEQYF.

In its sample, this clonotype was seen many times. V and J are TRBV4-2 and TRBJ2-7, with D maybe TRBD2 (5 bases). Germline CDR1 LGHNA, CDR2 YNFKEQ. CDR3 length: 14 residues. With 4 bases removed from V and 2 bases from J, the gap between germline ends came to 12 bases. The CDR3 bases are TGTGCCAGCAGCCTAGCGACGGGGACCTACGAGCAGTACTTC. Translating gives CASSLATGTYEQYF.

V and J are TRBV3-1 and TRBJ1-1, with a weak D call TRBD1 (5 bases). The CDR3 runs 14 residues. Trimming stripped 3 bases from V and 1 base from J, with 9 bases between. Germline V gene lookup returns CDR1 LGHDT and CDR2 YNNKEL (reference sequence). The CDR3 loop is CASSQSTGNTEAFF. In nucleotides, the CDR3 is TGTGCCAGCAGCCAGTCAACAGGGAACACTGAAGCTTTCTTT.

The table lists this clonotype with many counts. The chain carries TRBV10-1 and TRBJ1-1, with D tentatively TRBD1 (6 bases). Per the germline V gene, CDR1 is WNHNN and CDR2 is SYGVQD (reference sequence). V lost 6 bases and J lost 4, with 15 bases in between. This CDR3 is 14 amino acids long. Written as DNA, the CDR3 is TGCGCCAGCAGCCACCGGGACATGCCCACTGAAGCTTTCTTT. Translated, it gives CASSHRDMPTEAFF.

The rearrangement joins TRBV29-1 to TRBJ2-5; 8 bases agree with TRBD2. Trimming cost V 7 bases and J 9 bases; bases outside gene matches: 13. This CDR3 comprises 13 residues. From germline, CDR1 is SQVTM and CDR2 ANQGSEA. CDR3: CSGWTSPPGSQYF. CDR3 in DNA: TGCAGCGGATGGACTAGCCCCCCGGGGTCCCAGTACTTC.

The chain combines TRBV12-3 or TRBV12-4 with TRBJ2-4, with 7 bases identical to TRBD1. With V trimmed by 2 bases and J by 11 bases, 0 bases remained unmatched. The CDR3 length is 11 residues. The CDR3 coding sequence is TGTGCCAGCAGTTTACAGGGGGTTCAGTACTTC. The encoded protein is CASSLQGVQYF.